This T cell receptor (beta chain) was captured by sequencing in a study of cytomegalovirus exposure and HLA in healthy donors. Use of 60 Vbeta and 13 Jbeta primers characterized the PCR. Method: immunoSEQ multiplex PCR; TCRdb's copy keeps in-frame clones and lacks some. The table lists about 59,000 clones, roughly 77% of them singletons, with about 6.8% in the top ten. The sequence came from a man aged 30 to 39 in good health and CMV-seropositive. Sequenced input: PBMCs.

CDR3 nucleotide sequence: TGTGCCAGCAGTGAAGAGCTAAATCAGCCCCAGCATTTT. It is translated as CASSEELNQPQHF. The chain has TRBV2 and TRBJ1-5, with no clear D. Germline V gene data show CDR1 as SNHLY and CDR2 as FYNNEI. The CDR3 is 13 amino acids. With 1 base removed from V and 4 bases from J, the gap between germline ends came to 5 bases.